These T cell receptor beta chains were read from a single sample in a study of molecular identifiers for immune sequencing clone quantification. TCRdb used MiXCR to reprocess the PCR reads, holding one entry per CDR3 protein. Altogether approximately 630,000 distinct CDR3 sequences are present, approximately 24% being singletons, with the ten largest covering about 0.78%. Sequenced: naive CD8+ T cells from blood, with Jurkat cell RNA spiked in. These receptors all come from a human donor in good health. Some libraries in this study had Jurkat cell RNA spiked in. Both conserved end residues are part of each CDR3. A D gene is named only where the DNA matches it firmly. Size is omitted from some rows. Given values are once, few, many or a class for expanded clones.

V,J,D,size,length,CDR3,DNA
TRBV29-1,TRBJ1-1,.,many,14,CSVDTGHLNTEAFF,TGCAGCGTTGATACTGGGCACCTGAACACTGAAGCTTTCTTT
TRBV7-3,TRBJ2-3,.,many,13,CASSHLGTDTQYF,TGTGCCAGCAGCCACTTAGGCACAGATACGCAGTATTTT
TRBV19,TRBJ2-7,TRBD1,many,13,CASSGTADYEQYF,TGTGCCAGCTCCGGGACAGCAGACTACGAGCAGTACTTC
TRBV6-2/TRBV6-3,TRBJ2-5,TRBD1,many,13,CASTGQGQETQYF,TGTGCCAGCACCGGACAGGGGCAAGAGACCCAGTACTTC
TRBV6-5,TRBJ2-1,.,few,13,CASSYTKSLYLFF,TGTGCCAGCAGTTACACCAAGTCCCTTTACCTGTTCTTC
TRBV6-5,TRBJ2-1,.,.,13,CASRGQIYNEQFF,TGTGCCAGCCGCGGACAGATTTACAATGAGCAGTTCTTC
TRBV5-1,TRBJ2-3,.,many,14,CASSLDSPTDTQYF,TGCGCCAGCAGCTTGGATTCTCCCACAGATACGCAGTATTTT
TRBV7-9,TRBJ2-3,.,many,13,CASSFDVPDTQYF,TGTGCCAGCAGCTTCGACGTCCCCGATACGCAGTATTTT
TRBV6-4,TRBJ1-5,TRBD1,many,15,CASSVPGTGNQPQHF,TGTGCCAGCAGTGTACCTGGGACAGGGAACCAGCCCCAGCATTTT
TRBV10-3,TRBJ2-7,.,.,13,CAISDVTSYEQYF,TGTGCCATCAGTGACGTCACCTCCTACGAGCAGTACTTC
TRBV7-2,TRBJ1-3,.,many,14,CASSLANSGNTIYF,TGTGCCAGCAGCTTAGCAAACTCTGGAAACACCATATATTTT
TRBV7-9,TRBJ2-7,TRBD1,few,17,CASSLLTPGQGGHEQYF,TGTGCCAGCAGCTTGCTTACCCCGGGACAGGGGGGTCACGAGCAGTACTTC
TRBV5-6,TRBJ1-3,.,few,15,CASSLVRVSGNTIYF,TGTGCCAGCAGCTTGGTGCGAGTCTCTGGAAACACCATATATTTT
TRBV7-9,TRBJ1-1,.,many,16,CASSLASEGLNTEAFF,TGTGCCAGCAGCTTAGCGTCGGAGGGACTGAACACTGAAGCTTTCTTT
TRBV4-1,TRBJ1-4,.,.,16,CASSPQRGEWNEKLFF,TGCGCCAGCAGCCCCCAGCGAGGGGAATGGAATGAAAAACTGTTTTTT
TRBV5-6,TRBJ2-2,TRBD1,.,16,CASSHGTGGETGELIF,TGTGCCAGCAGCCACGGGACAGGGGGAGAGACCGGGGAGCTGATATTT